Listed below are T cell receptor beta chains from one sample, sequenced in a study of blood T cell repertoires in COVID-19. Sequenced by immunoSEQ multiplex PCR; TCRdb stores in-frame clones only, minus some. This repertoire shows about 130,000 clones, roughly nine tenths found once; its top ten account for 2.1%. The sample comprised peripheral blood. Receptor source: a man aged 50 or older with COVID-19, enrolled during active disease. The CDR3 runs from the conserved cysteine through the conserved F or W. Fields, in order: CDR3 length, J gene, D gene, V gene, clone size, CDR3 DNA, CDR3 protein. D genes are given only for firm matches. The listing skips clone size in some rows; elsewhere it reads once, few, many or a size class.

15 | TRBJ2-7 | TRBD2 | TRBV28 | . | TGTGCCAGCAGTTTAGGAAGGACTAGCGGATACGAGCAGTACTTC | CASSLGRTSGYEQYF
13 | TRBJ1-2 | . | TRBV29-1 | . | TGCAGCGTTGTGGAGGGACCTTACTATGGCTACACCTTC | CSVVEGPYYGYTF
13 | TRBJ1-2 | . | TRBV7-2 | . | TGTGCCAGCAGCTTAGTGACAGATCGTGGCTACACCTTC | CASSLVTDRGYTF
14 | TRBJ1-5 | . | TRBV28 | . | TGTGCCAGCAGTCGACAGCTGCCCAATCAGCCCCAGCATTTT | CASSRQLPNQPQHF
13 | TRBJ2-5 | . | TRBV11-2 | . | TGTGCCAGCAGCCGGGACTCGCAAGAGACCCAGTACTTC | CASSRDSQETQYF
16 | TRBJ2-1 | TRBD2 | TRBV2 | . | TGTGCCAGCAGGACCCCCCGTCTGGCGGGAGGGGTCGAGCAGTTCTTC | CASRTPRLAGGVEQFF
14 | TRBJ2-3 | TRBD2 | TRBV19 | . | TGTGCCTCGGGACTAGCGGGAGAGGTAGATACGCAGTATTTT | CASGLAGEVDTQYF
17 | TRBJ1-6 | . | TRBV28 | . | TGTGCCAGCAGTCTCCGGCGGGGGAGCTCCTATAATTCACCCCTCCACTTT | CASSLRRGSSYNSPLHF
13 | TRBJ2-3 | . | TRBV3-1/TRBV3-2 | . | TGTGCCAGCAGCCAAGCTAGCACAGATACGCAGTATTTT | CASSQASTDTQYF
16 | TRBJ1-1 | . | TRBV7-8 | . | TGTGCCAGCAGCTTAGCGTCCTGGGCTATGAACACTGAAGCTTTCTTT | CASSLASWAMNTEAFF
15 | TRBJ2-3 | . | TRBV6-1 | . | TGTGCCAGCAGTGAAACGGCCGGGAACACAGATACGCAGTATTTT | CASSETAGNTDTQYF
12 | TRBJ2-1 | . | TRBV10-1 | . | TGCGCCAGCAGGGACAGAGACAATGAGCAGTTCTTC | CASRDRDNEQFF
14 | TRBJ2-3 | . | TRBV27 | once | TGTGCCAGCAGTTTTCTGACTAGCACAGATACGCAGTATTTT | CASSFLTSTDTQYF
15 | TRBJ2-5 | TRBD1 | TRBV11-1 | . | TGTGCCAGCAGCACTGGACAGGGCGGCCAAGAGACCCAGTACTTC | CASSTGQGGQETQYF
15 | TRBJ2-3 | TRBD2 | TRBV30 | . | TGTGCCTGGGCGCGTACTAGCGGGGACACAGATACGCAGTATTTT | CAWARTSGDTDTQYF
19 | TRBJ1-5 | . | TRBV19 | . | TGTGCCAGTAGTCCCGGTGCCATGGCCCCCGGAGGGGACAATCAGCCCCAGCATTTT | CASSPGAMAPGGDNQPQHF
15 | TRBJ1-3 | . | TRBV9 | . | TGTGCCAGCAGCGTCGAAGGGGGCTCTGGAAACACCATATATTTT | CASSVEGGSGNTIYF
14 | TRBJ2-3 | . | TRBV7-2 | . | TGTGCCAGCAGCCCCAGGGGTTCGACAGATACGCAGTATTTT | CASSPRGSTDTQYF
11 | TRBJ2-1 | TRBD2 | TRBV7-3 | . | TGTGCCAGCAGCCGGGGGGGTGAGCAGTTCTTC | CASSRGGEQFF
16 | TRBJ1-3 | TRBD1 | TRBV2 | . | TGTGCCAGTCAGAGGGACAGGGGGTTCTCTGGAAACACCATATATTTT | CASQRDRGFSGNTIYF
14 | TRBJ2-1 | . | TRBV9 | . | TGTGCCAGCAGCGTAGGGCTCTCCTACAATGAGCAGTTCTTC | CASSVGLSYNEQFF
16 | TRBJ2-5 | TRBD2 | TRBV7-6 | . | TGTGCCAGCAGCTCCCTCCTAGCGGGAGGGTCAGAGACCCAGTACTTC | CASSSLLAGGSETQYF
11 | TRBJ1-1 | TRBD1 | TRBV20-1 | . | TGCAGTGCGGAGGGGGCCACTGAAGCTTTCTTT | CSAEGATEAFF
17 | TRBJ2-5 | . | TRBV28 | . | TGTGCCAGCAGTTTGCCTCCAGGGACACCTCTCCAAGAGACCCAGTACTTC | CASSLPPGTPLQETQYF
12 | TRBJ2-4 | TRBD2 | TRBV6-6 | . | TGTGCCGCGGGGGATGCCGAAAACATTCAGTACTTC | CAAGDAENIQYF
12 | TRBJ2-1 | . | TRBV21-1 | . | TGTGCCAGCAAGTGGACTCACAATGAGCAGTTCTTC | CASKWTHNEQFF
15 | TRBJ1-2 | . | TRBV18 | . | TGTGCCAGCTCACCATCCGGGGATACTAACTATGGCTACACCTTC | CASSPSGDTNYGYTF
14 | TRBJ2-1 | TRBD2 | TRBV5-4 | . | TGTGCCAGCAGCGGGGAGGGCCGTAACAATGAGCAGTTCTTC | CASSGEGRNNEQFF
14 | TRBJ2-1 | . | TRBV9 | . | TGTGCCAGCAGCCGCATTGACGGCGGATCCGAGCAGTTCTTC | CASSRIDGGSEQFF
15 | TRBJ2-1 | . | TRBV7-2 | . | TGTGCCAGCAGCTTTAGAAACGTAGCCTACAATGAGCAGTTCTTC | CASSFRNVAYNEQFF
13 | TRBJ2-1 | TRBD2 | TRBV3-1/TRBV3-2 | . | TGTGCCGGAGGGACTAGCGGTAGCAATGAGCAGTTCTTC | CAGGTSGSNEQFF
15 | TRBJ2-1 | TRBD2 | TRBV13 | . | TGTGCCAGCAGCCTGGGGAGGGCCCTCTTTAGTGAGCAGTTCTTC | CASSLGRALFSEQFF
15 | TRBJ2-2 | TRBD1 | TRBV10-3 | . | TGTGCCATCAGTGACGGACAGGCGAACACCGGGGAGCTGTTTTTT | CAISDGQANTGELFF
17 | TRBJ2-3 | TRBD2 | TRBV4-2 | . | TGTGCCAGCAGCCAGGAAGAAGCGGGAGGGCCGACAGATACGCAGTATTTT | CASSQEEAGGPTDTQYF
14 | TRBJ2-7 | . | TRBV5-5 | . | TGTGCCAGCAGCTTGTCGTCAGGTGGGAGAGAGCAGTACTTC | CASSLSSGGREQYF
13 | TRBJ2-1 | . | TRBV11-3 | . | TGTGCCAGCAGCTTAGGAGGATACAATGAGCAGTTCTTC | CASSLGGYNEQFF
15 | TRBJ2-5 | TRBD1 | TRBV19 | . | TGTGCCAGTAGTATAGGGGACAGGGATGGAGAGACCCAGTACTTC | CASSIGDRDGETQYF